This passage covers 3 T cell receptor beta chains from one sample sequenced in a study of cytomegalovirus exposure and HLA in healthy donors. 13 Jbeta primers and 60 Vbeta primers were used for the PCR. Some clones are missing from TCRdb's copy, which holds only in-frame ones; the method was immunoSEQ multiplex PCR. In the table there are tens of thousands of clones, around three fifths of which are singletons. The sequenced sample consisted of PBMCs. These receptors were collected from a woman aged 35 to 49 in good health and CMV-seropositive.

As DNA, the CDR3 is TGTGCCAGCAGCCTCCGACAGGCCGGGGAGCAGTACTTC. Protein sequence: CASSLRQAGEQYF. This chain uses TRBV7-6 with TRBJ2-7; TRBD1 might be the D (6 bases). CDR1 and CDR2 from the germline V gene are SGHVS and FNYEAQ. The CDR3 contains 13 residues. The V and J ends lost 5 bases and 7 bases respectively, with 15 bases between them.

The CDR3 loop is CASSLTGNPIKNIQYF. In nucleotides, the CDR3 is TGTGCCAGCAGCCTTACAGGGAATCCGATCAAAAACATTCAGTACTTC. The V gene is TRBV14, the J gene TRBJ2-4; a weak D match, TRBD1 (6 bases). Germline V gene lookup returns CDR1 SGHDN and CDR2 FVKESK. This CDR3 is 16 amino acids long. With 4 bases removed from V and 3 bases from J, the gap between germline ends came to 16 bases.

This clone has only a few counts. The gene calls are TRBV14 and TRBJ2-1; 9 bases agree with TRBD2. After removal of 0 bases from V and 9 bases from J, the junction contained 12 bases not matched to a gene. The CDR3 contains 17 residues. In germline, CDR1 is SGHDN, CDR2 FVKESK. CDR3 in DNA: TGTGCCAGCAGCCAAGATCAGAGTAGCGGGAGAATTGCTGAGCAGTTCTTC. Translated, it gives CASSQDQSSGRIAEQFF.